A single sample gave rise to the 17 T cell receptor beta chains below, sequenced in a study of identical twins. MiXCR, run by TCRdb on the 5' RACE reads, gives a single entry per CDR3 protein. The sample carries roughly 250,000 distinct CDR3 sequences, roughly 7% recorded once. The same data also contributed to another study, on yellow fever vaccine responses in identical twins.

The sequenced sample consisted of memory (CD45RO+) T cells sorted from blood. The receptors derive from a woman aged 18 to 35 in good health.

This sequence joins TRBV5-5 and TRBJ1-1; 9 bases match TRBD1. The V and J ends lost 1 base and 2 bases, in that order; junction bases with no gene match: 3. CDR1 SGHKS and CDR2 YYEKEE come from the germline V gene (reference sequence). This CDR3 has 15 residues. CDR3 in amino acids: CASSLRDRDNTEAFF. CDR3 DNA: TGTGCCAGCAGCTTGCGGGACAGGGACAACACTGAAGCTTTCTTT. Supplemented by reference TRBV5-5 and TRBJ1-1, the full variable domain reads DAGVTQSPTHLIKTRGQQVTLRCSPISGHKSVSWYQQVLGQGPQFIFQYYEKEERGRGNFPDRFSARQFPNYSSELNVNALLLGDSALYLCASSLRDRDNTEAFFGQGTRLTVV.

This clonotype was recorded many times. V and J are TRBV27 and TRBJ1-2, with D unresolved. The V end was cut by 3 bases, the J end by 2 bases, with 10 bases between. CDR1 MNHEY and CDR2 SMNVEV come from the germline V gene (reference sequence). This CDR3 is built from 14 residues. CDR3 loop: CASSFARKNYGYTF. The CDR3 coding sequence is TGTGCCAGCAGTTTTGCGAGGAAGAACTATGGCTACACCTTC.

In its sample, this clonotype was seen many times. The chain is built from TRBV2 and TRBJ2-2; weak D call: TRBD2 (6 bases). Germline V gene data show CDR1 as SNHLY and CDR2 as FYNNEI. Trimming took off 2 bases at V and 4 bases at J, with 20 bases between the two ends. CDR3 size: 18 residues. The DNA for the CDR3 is TGTGCCAGCAGTGAAACCCTACCGGGCGGGGTCAGCACCGGGGAGCTGTTTTTT. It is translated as CASSETLPGGVSTGELFF.

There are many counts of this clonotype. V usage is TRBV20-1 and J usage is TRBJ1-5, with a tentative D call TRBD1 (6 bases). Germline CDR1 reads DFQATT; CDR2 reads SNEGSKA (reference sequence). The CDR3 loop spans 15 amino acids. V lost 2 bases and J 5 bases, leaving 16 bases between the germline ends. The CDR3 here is CSARPTYRVDQPQHF. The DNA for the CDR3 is TGCAGTGCTAGACCTACTTACAGGGTGGATCAGCCCCAGCATTTT.

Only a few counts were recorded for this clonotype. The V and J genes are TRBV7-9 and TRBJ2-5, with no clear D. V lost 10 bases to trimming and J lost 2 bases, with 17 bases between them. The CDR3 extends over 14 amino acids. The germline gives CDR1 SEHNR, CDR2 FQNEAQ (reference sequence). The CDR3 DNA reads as TGTGCCACTTCTGCCAGCGCATCTCAAGAGACCCAGTACTTC. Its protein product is CATSASASQETQYF.

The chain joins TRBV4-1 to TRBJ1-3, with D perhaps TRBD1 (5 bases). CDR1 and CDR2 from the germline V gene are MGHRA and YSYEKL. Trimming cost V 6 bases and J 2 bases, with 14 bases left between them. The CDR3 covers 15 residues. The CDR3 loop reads CASSRFPGAGNTIYF. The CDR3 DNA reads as TGCGCCAGCAGTCGGTTTCCGGGGGCTGGAAACACCATATATTTT.

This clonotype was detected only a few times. The CDR3 reads CSARGGLAGRGDNEQFF. The CDR3 DNA is TGCAGTGCTCGGGGAGGGTTAGCGGGCCGGGGGGACAATGAGCAGTTCTTC. This sequence joins TRBV20-1 and TRBJ2-1, with 7 bases fitting TRBD2. CDR1 and CDR2 from the germline V gene are DFQATT and SNEGSKA (reference sequence). V was pared by 5 bases and J by 5 bases, with 18 bases of the junction left unmatched. The CDR3 loop spans 17 amino acids.

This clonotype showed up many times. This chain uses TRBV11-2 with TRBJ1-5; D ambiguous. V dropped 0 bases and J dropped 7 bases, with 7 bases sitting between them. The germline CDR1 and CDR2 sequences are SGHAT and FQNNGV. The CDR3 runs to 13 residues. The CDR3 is CASSLELGQPQHF. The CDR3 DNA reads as TGTGCCAGCAGCTTAGAATTGGGGCAGCCCCAGCATTTT. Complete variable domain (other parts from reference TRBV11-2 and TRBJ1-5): EAGVAQSPRYKIIEKRQSVAFWCNPISGHATLYWYQQILGQGPKLLIQFQNNGVVDDSQLPKDRFSAERLKGVDSTLKIQPAKLEDSAVYLCASSLELGQPQHFGDGTRLSIL.

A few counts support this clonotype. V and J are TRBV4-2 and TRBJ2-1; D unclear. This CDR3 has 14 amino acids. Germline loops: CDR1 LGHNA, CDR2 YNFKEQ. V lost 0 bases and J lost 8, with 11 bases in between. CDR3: CASSQDRRADEQFF. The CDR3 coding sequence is TGTGCCAGCAGCCAAGATCGCCGTGCGGATGAGCAGTTCTTC.

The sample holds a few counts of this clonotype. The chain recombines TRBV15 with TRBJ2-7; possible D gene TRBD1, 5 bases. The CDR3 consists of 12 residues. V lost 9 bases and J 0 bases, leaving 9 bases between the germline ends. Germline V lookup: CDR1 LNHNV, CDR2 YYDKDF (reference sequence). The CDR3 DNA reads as TGTGCCACGGGAAGGGGCTCCTACGAGCAGTACTTC. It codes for CATGRGSYEQYF.

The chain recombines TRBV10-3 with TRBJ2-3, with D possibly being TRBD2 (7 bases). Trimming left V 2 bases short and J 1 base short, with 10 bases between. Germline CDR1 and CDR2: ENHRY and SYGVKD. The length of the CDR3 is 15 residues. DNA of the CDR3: TGTGCCATCAGTGAGCGGGGGGCCGGCACAGATACGCAGTATTTT. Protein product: CAISERGAGTDTQYF.

CDR3 protein: CASSQAERGGTDTQYF. CDR3 DNA: TGTGCCAGCAGCCAAGCGGAGCGGGGGGGCACAGATACGCAGTATTTT. The rearrangement joins TRBV4-2 to TRBJ2-3; 9 bases map to TRBD2. The CDR3 is made up of 16 amino acids. The ends lost 1 base at V and 1 base at J; junction bases unmatched: 3. CDR1 and CDR2 (germline): LGHNA, YNFKEQ.

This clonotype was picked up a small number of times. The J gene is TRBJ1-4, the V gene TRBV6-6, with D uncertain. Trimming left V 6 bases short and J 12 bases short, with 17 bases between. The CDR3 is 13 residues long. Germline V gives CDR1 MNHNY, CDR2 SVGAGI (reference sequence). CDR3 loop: CASRSPGLPQLFF. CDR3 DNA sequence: TGTGCCAGCAGGTCACCGGGCCTCCCCCAACTGTTTTTT.

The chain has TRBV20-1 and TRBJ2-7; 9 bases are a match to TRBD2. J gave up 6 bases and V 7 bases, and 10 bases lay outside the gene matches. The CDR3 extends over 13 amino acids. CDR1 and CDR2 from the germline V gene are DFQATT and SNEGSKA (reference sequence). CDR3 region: CSVEKLAGSEQYF. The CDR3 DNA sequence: TGCAGTGTAGAGAAGCTAGCGGGATCCGAGCAGTACTTC.

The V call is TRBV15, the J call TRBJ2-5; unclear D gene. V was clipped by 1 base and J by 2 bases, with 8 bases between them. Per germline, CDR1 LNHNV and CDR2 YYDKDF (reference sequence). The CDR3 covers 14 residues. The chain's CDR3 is CATSRVSDQETQYF. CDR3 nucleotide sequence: TGTGCCACCAGCAGAGTTTCAGATCAAGAGACCCAGTACTTC.

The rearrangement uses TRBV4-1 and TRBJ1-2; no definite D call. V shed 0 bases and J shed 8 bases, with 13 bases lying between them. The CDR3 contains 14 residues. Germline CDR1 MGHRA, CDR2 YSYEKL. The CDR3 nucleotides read TGCGCCAGCAGCCAAGATTTGGGAGTGGGGGGCTACACCTTC. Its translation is CASSQDLGVGGYTF.

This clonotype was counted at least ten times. The CDR3 nucleotides read TGCAGCGTTGAAGATCTGATGAGACTAGCGGGAGGGCGGAATGAGCAGTTCTTC. Translation gives CSVEDLMRLAGGRNEQFF. The chain is built from TRBV29-1 and TRBJ2-1; TRBD2 matches at 14 bases. The CDR3 consists of 18 residues. The V segment lost 0 bases and the J segment 7 bases; nucleotides outside the gene matches: 11. Germline V CDR1 and CDR2: SQVTM, ANQGSEA.